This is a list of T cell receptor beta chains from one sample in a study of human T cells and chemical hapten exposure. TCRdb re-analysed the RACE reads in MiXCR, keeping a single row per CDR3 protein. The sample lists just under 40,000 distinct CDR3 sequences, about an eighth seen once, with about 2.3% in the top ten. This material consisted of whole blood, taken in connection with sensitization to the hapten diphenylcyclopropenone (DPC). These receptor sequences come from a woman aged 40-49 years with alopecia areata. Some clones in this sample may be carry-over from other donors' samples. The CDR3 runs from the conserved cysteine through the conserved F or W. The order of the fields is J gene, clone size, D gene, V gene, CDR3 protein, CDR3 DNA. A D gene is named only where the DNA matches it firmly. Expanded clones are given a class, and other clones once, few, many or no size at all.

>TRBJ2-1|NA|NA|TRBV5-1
CASSWATTPNEQFF
TGCGCCAGCAGCTGGGCGACGACACCAAATGAGCAGTTCTTC
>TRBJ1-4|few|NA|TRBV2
CASSEVAINEKLFF
TGTGCCAGCAGTGAAGTGGCCATTAATGAAAAACTGTTTTTT
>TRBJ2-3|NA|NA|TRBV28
CASSRQSDTQYF
TGTGCCAGCAGTCGACAGTCGGATACGCAGTATTTT
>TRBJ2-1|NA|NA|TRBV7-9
CASKAGASYNEQFF
TGTGCCAGCAAAGCAGGGGCTTCCTACAATGAGCAGTTCTTC
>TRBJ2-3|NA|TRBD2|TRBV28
CASRVLAGVSDTQYF
TGTGCCAGCAGGGTACTAGCGGGAGTATCAGATACGCAGTATTTT
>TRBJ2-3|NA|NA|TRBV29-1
CSVGPSNFPASTDTQYF
TGCAGCGTTGGACCCTCAAATTTCCCGGCTAGCACAGATACGCAGTATTTT
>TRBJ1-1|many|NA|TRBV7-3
CASSSPPGGNTEAFF
TGTGCCAGCAGCTCCCCCCCAGGAGGGAACACTGAAGCTTTCTTT
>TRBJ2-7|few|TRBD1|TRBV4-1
CASSQDRQGAYEQYF
TGCGCCAGCAGCCAAGATCGGCAGGGGGCCTACGAGCAGTACTTC
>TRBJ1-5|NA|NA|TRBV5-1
CASRPGTSNQPQHF
TGCGCCAGCAGGCCCGGGACAAGCAATCAGCCCCAGCATTTT
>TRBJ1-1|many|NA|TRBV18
CASSPTSPGAGNTEAFF
TGTGCCAGCTCCCCCACCTCCCCTGGGGCGGGGAACACTGAAGCTTTCTTT
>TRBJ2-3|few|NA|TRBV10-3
CAISEPTDTQYF
TGTGCCATCAGTGAGCCTACAGATACGCAGTATTTT
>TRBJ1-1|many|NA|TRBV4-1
CASTLTDYTEAFF
TGCGCCAGCACCCTGACGGATTACACTGAAGCTTTCTTT
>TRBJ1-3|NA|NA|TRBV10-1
CASSDIGNTIYF
TGCGCCAGTTCGGACATTGGAAACACCATATATTTT
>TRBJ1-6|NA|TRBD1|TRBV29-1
CSERQGVNSPLHF
TGCAGCGAAAGACAGGGGGTTAATTCACCCCTCCACTTT
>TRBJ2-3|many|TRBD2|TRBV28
CASSFRGGGDTQYF
TGTGCCAGCAGTTTCCGGGGGGGCGGAGATACGCAGTATTTT
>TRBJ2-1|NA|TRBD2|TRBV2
CASSGTSGTNEQFF
TGTGCCAGCAGTGGGACTAGCGGGACCAATGAGCAGTTCTTC
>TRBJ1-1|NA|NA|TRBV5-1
CASSSGTRYTEAFF
TGCGCCAGCAGCTCCGGGACAAGGTACACTGAAGCTTTCTTT
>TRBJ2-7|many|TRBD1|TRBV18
CASSPAGGVLYEQYF
TGTGCCAGCTCACCAGCAGGGGGCGTTCTCTACGAGCAGTACTTC
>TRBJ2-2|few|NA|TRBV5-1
CASSLDGGGTGELFF
TGCGCCAGCAGCTTGGACGGGGGCGGCACCGGGGAGCTGTTTTTT
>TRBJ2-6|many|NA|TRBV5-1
CASSTGTAAGANVLTF
TGCGCCAGCAGCACCGGGACGGCCGCTGGGGCCAACGTCCTGACTTTC
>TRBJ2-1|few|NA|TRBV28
CASSRPGDGGGIF
TGTGCCAGCAGTCGCCCAGGGGATGGGGGAGGAATCTTC
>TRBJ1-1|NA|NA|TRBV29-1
CSGTDGMNTEAFF
TGCAGCGGCACGGACGGTATGAACACTGAAGCTTTCTTT
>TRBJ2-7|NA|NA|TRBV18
CASSPGANYEQYF
TGTGCCAGCTCCCCGGGAGCCAACTACGAGCAGTACTTC
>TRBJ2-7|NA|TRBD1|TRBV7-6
CASSRQQGVADEQYF
TGTGCCAGCAGCCGACAACAGGGGGTTGCGGACGAGCAGTACTTC
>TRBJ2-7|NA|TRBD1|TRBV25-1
CASSDPDRDAYEQYF
TGTGCCAGCAGTGATCCCGACAGGGACGCCTACGAGCAGTACTTC
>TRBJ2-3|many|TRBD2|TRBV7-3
CASSPSGSGGSDTQYF
TGTGCCAGCAGCCCATCGGGGAGCGGGGGTTCAGATACGCAGTATTTT
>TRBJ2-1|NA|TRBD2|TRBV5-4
CASSAGLAGVEQFF
TGTGCCAGCAGCGCGGGACTAGCAGGGGTTGAGCAGTTCTTC
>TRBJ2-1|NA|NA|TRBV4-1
CASSQGSGNEQFF
TGCGCCAGCAGCCAAGGTTCAGGCAATGAGCAGTTCTTC
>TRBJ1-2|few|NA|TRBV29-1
CSVRLGLGDRYTF
TGCAGCGTCCGACTGGGGCTAGGCGATCGCTACACCTTC
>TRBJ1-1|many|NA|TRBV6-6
CASSYPGVHTEAFF
TGTGCCAGCAGTTACCCAGGGGTGCACACTGAAGCTTTCTTT
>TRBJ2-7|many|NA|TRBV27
CASSLSGQSYEQYF
TGTGCCAGCAGTTTATCGGGACAATCCTACGAGCAGTACTTC
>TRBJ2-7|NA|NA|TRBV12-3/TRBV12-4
CARSPDSTYEQYF
TGTGCCCGCAGTCCAGACAGTACCTACGAGCAGTACTTC
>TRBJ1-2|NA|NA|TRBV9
CASSPGQNPNYGYTF
TGTGCCAGCAGCCCAGGGCAGAACCCCAACTATGGCTACACCTTC
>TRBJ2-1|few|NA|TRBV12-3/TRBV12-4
CASSLGRDNEQFF
TGTGCCAGCAGTTTGGGTCGGGACAATGAGCAGTTCTTC
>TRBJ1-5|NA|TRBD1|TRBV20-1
CSAKGQGFSNQPQHF
TGCAGTGCTAAAGGACAGGGTTTTAGCAATCAGCCCCAGCATTTT
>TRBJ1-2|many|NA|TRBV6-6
CASSYGGGRGYTF
TGTGCCAGCAGTTACGGTGGGGGGCGAGGCTACACCTTC
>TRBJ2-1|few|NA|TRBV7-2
CASSQAAAYNEQFF
TGTGCCAGCAGCCAAGCAGCCGCATACAATGAGCAGTTCTTC
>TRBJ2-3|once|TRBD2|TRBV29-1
CSVAIRGLAGGRF
TGCAGCGTTGCCATACGCGGACTAGCGGGAGGCCGATTT
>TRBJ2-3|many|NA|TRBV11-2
CASSPRGALTDTQYF
TGTGCCAGCAGCCCCCGGGGGGCCCTCACAGATACGCAGTATTTT
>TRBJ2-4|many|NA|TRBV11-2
CASSGLAKNIQYF
TGTGCCAGCAGCGGTCTAGCCAAAAACATTCAGTACTTC
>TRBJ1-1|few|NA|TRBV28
CASSLPGLREAFF
TGTGCCAGCAGCCTGCCAGGGCTTCGGGAAGCTTTCTTT
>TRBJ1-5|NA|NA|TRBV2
CASRASNQPQHF
TGTGCCAGCAGGGCCAGCAATCAGCCCCAGCATTTT
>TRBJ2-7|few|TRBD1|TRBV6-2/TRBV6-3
CASSPTGADYEQYF
TGTGCCAGCAGTCCGACAGGGGCAGACTACGAGCAGTACTTC
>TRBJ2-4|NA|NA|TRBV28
CASSLTARGKNIQYF
TGTGCCAGCAGTTTAACTGCGAGGGGCAAAAACATTCAGTACTTC
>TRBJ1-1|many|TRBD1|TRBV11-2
CASTIPNRGVGYMNTEAFF
TGTGCCAGCACCATACCCAACAGGGGGGTCGGTTACATGAACACTGAAGCTTTCTTT
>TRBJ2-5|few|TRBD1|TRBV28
CASGKTGAQETQYF
TGTGCCAGCGGAAAGACAGGGGCCCAAGAGACCCAGTACTTC